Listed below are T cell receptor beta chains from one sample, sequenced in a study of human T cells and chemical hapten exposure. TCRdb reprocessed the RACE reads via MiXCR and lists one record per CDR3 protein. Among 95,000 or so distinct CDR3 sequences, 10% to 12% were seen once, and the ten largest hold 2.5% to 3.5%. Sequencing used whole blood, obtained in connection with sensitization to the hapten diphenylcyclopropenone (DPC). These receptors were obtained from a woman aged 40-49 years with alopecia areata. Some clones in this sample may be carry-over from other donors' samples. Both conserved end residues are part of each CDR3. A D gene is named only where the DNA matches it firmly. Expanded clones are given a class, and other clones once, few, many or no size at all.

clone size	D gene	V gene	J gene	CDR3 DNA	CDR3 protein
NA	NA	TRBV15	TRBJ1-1	TGTGCCACCAGCAGAGATGGGGAAGGGAGCACTGAAGCTTTCTTT	CATSRDGEGSTEAFF
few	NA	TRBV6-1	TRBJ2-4	TGTGCCAGCACCCCTCCTCCGGCCAGAATTCAGTACTTC	CASTPPPARIQYF
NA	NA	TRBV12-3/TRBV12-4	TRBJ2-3	TGTGCCAGCAGTTTGCCCCTCACTCATACGCAGTATTTT	CASSLPLTHTQYF
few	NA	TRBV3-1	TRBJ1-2	TGTGCCAGCAGCCAAGATTCGGGGTTTCGCTATGGCTACACCTTC	CASSQDSGFRYGYTF
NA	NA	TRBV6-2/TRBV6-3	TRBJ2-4	TGTGCCAGCAGTTACTCAGGCCTAGCCAAAAACATTCAGTACTTC	CASSYSGLAKNIQYF
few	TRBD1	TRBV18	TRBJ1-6	TGTGCCAGCTCACTCGGGACAGTAGAGAATTCACCCCTCCACTTT	CASSLGTVENSPLHF
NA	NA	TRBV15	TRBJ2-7	TGTGCCACCAGCAGAGTCGGGGGAACCTCCTACGAGCAGTACTTC	CATSRVGGTSYEQYF
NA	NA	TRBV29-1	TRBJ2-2	TGCAGCGTTGAAGCCGTTGGGGAGCTGTTTTTT	CSVEAVGELFF
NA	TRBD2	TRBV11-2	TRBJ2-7	TGTGCCAGCAGCACCGGGACTAGCGGGAGTCACCACGAGCAGTACTTC	CASSTGTSGSHHEQYF
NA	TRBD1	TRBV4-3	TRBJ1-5	TGCGCCAGCAGCCCGGGACCCAGGGACAGACAGCCCCAGCATTTT	CASSPGPRDRQPQHF
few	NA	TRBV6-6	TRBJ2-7	TGTGCCAGCAGTTACACGGACTTGGGCGGGCAGTACTTC	CASSYTDLGGQYF
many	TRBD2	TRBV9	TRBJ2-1	TGTGCCAGCAGCGTATTTGAGACTAGCGGGGGGGTTGGTGAGCAGTTCTTC	CASSVFETSGGVGEQFF
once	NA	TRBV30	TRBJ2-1	TGTGCCTGGAGTTCTGGTTTTGCCTATAATGAGCAGTTCTTC	CAWSSGFAYNEQFF
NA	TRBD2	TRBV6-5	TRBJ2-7	TGTGCCAGCAGTTACGGCGGGACTAGCGGGGGCGGGCTGCAGTACTTC	CASSYGGTSGGGLQYF
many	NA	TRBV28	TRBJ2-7	TGTGCCAGCAGCCGACTGGCCTACGAGCAGTACTTC	CASSRLAYEQYF
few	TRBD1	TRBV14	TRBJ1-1	TGTGCCAGCAGTCTGAATCGACAGGGGACTGAAGCTTTCTTT	CASSLNRQGTEAFF
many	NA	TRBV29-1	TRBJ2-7	TGCAGCGTTGAAAAGGCCTACGAGCAGTACTTC	CSVEKAYEQYF
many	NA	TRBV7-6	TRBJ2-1	TGTGCCAGCAGCCCACCCCAGACAGTGAATGAGCAGTTCTTC	CASSPPQTVNEQFF
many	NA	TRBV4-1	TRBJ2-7	TGCGCCAGCAGCTATGGGCGTTCCGACGAGCAGTACTTC	CASSYGRSDEQYF
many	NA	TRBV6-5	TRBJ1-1	TGTGCCAGCAGTTACTGGGGTCGCGGACAGACGACAGCTTTCTTT	CASSYWGRGQTTAFF
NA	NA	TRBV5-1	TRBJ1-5	TGCGCCAGCAGCTTGGGAGGGGAACAGCCCCAGCATTTT	CASSLGGEQPQHF
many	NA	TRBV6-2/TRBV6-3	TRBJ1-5	TGTGCCAGCAGTTACTCTAGTGGCCAGCCCCAGCATTTT	CASSYSSGQPQHF
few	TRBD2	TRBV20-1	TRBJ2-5	TGCAGTGCCGGGACTACCCAAGAGACCCAGTACTTC	CSAGTTQETQYF